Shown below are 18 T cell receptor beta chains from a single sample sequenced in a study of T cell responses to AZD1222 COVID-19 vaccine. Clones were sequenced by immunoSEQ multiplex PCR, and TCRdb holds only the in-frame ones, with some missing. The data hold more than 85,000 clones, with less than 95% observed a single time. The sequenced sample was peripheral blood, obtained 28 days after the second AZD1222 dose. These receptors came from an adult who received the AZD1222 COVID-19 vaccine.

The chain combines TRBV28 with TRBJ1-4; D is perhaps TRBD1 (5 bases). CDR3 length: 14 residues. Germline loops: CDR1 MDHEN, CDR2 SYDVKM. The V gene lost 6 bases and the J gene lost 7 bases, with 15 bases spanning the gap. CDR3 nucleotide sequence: TGTGCCAGCAGCCAGGGAGGTTCGGTTGAAAAACTGTTTTTT. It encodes CASSQGGSVEKLFF.

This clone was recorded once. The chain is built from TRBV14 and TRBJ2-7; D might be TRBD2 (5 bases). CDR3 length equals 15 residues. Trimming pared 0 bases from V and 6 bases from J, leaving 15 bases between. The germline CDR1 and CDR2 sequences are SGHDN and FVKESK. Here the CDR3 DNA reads TGTGCCAGCAGCCAAGATACCGGGAAGAAGGCCGAGCAGTACTTC. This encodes CASSQDTGKKAEQYF.

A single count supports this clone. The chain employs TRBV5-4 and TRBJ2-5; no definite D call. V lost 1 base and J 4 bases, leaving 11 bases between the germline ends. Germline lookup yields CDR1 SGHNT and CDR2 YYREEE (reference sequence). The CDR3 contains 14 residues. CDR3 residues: CASSLLGMSETQYF. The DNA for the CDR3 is TGTGCCAGCAGCTTGTTGGGAATGTCAGAGACCCAGTACTTC.

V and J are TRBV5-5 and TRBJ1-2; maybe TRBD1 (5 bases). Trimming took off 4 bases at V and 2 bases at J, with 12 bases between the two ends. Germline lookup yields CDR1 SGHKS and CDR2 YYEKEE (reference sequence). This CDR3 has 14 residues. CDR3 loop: CASSIPTENYGYTF. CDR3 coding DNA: TGTGCCAGCAGCATCCCGACAGAAAACTATGGCTACACCTTC.

The CDR3 sequence is CASSLLLGQPQHF. The CDR3 nucleotides read TGTGCCAGCAGTTTACTCTTGGGTCAGCCCCAGCATTTT. The V call is TRBV12-3 or TRBV12-4, the J call TRBJ1-5; D gene uncertain. V was trimmed by 2 bases and J by 6 bases, leaving 8 bases between them. This CDR3 spans 13 amino acids.

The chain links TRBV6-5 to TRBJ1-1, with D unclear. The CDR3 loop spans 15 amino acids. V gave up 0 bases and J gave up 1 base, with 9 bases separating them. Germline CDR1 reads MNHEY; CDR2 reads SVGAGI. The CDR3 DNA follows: TGTGCCAGCAGTTACTCGTCAGGAGCGAACACTGAAGCTTTCTTT. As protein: CASSYSSGANTEAFF.

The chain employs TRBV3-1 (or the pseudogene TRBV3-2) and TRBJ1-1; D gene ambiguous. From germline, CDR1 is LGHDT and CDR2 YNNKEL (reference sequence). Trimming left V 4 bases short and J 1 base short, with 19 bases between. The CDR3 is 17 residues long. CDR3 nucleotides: TGTGCCAGCAGCCCAGTGGGGAGTCCGACTTGGAACACTGAAGCTTTCTTT. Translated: CASSPVGSPTWNTEAFF.

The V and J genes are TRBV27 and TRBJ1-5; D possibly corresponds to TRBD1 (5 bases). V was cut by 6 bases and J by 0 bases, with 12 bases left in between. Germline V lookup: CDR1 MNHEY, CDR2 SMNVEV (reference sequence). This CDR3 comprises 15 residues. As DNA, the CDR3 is TGTGCCAGCAGAAAGGGGAGTTATAGCAATCAGCCCCAGCATTTT. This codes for CASRKGSYSNQPQHF.

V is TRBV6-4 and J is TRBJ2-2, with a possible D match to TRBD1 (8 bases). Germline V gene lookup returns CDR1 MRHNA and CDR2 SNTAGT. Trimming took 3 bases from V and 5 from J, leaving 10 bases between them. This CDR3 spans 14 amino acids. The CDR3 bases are TGTGCCAGCAGTGAACAGGGGGGGACCGGGGAGCTGTTTTTT. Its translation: CASSEQGGTGELFF.

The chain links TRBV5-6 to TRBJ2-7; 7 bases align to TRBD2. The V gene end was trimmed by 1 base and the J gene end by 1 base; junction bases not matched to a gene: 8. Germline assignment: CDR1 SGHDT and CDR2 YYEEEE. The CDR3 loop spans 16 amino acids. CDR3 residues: CASSLRGEPPSYEQYF. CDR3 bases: TGTGCCAGCAGCTTGCGGGGGGAGCCCCCGTCCTACGAGCAGTACTTC.

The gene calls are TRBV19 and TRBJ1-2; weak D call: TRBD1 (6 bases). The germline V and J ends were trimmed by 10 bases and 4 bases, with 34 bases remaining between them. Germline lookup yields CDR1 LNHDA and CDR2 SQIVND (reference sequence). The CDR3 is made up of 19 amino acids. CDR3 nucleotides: TGTGCCACCTGGCGGGAAGGGTCCAAACTGCGAGGGGGAGTCTATGGCTACACCTTC. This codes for CATWREGSKLRGGVYGYTF.

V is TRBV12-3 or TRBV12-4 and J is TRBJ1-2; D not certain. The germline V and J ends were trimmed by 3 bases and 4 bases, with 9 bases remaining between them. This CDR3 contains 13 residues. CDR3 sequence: CASSLGGPYGYTF. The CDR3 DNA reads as TGTGCCAGCAGTTTGGGTGGTCCCTATGGCTACACCTTC.

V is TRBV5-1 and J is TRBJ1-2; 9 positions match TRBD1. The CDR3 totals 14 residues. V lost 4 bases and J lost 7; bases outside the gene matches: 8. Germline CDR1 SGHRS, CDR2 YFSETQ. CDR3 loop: CASSPEGQGFGYTF. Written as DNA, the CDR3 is TGCGCCAGCAGCCCAGAAGGACAGGGGTTTGGCTACACCTTC.

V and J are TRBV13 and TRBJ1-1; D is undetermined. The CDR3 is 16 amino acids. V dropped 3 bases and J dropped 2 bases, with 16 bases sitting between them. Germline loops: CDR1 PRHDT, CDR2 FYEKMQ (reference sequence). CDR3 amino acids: CASSFGTGVANTEAFF. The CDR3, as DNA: TGTGCCAGCAGCTTTGGAACCGGAGTTGCTAACACTGAAGCTTTCTTT. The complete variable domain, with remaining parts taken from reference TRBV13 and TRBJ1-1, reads AAGVIQSPRHLIKEKRETATLKCYPIPRHDTVYWYQQGPGQDPQFLISFYEKMQSDKGSIPDRFSAQQFSDYHSELNMSSLELGDSALYFCASSFGTGVANTEAFFGQGTRLTVV.

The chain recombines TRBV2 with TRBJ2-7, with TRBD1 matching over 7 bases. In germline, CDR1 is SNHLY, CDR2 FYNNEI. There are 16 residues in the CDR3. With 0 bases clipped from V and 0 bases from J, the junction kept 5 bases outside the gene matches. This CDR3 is CASSEALDRNSYEQYF. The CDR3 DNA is TGTGCCAGCAGTGAAGCGCTGGACAGGAACTCCTACGAGCAGTACTTC.

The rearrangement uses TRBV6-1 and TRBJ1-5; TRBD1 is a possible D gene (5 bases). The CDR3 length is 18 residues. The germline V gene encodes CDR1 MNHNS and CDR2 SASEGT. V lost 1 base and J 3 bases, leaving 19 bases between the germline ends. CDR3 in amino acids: CASSEVFSGSLFNQPQHF. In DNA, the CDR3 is TGTGCCAGCAGTGAAGTTTTTTCAGGGAGCCTCTTCAATCAGCCCCAGCATTTT.

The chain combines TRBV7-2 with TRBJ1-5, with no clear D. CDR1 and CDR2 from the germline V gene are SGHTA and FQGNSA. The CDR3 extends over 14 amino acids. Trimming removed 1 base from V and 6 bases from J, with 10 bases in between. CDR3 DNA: TGTGCCAGCAGCTTAGATCTTAGAGGTCAGCCCCAGCATTTT. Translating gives CASSLDLRGQPQHF. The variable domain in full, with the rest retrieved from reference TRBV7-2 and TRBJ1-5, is GAGVSQSPSNKVTEKGKDVELRCDPISGHTALYWYRQSLGQGLEFLIYFQGNSAPDKSGLPSDRFSAERTGGSVSTLTIQRTQQEDSAVYLCASSLDLRGQPQHFGDGTRLSIL.

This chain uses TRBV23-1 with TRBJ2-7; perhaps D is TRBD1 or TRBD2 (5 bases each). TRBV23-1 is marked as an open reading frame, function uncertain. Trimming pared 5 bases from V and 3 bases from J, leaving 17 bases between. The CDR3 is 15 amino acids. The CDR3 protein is CASSWQGEGGYEQYF. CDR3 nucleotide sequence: TGCGCCAGCAGTTGGCAGGGCGAAGGAGGCTACGAGCAGTACTTC.